These 7 T cell receptor beta chains originate from one sample sequenced in a study of CD8 T cells in Susac syndrome. Reverse transcription used roughly 0.45 to 1 ug RNA and random hexamers. From the immunoSEQ multiplex PCR reads, TCRdb called clonotypes with MiXCR, one entry per CDR3 protein. The table includes approximately 80,000 distinct CDR3 sequences, approximately 95% detected once. Material: CD8+ T cells from PBMCs. The source of these receptors is a human donor with Susac syndrome.

The gene calls are TRBV9 and TRBJ1-1, with TRBD1 identical over 7 bases. Germline assignment: CDR1 SGDLS and CDR2 YYNGEE. The CDR3 is made up of 15 amino acids. Trimming cost V 3 bases and J 4 bases; bases outside gene matches: 9. In DNA form, the CDR3 reads TGTGCCAGCAGCGCCCGGGACAGCCGAGCCACTGAAGCTTTCTTT. Amino acid sequence: CASSARDSRATEAFF.

The rearrangement uses TRBV5-5 and TRBJ2-5; possible D gene TRBD1, 5 bases. V was trimmed by 1 base and J by 1 base, leaving 11 bases between them. Per the germline V gene, CDR1 is SGHKS and CDR2 is YYEKEE (reference sequence). This CDR3 contains 15 residues. CDR3 DNA sequence: TGTGCCAGCAGCTTGTCAGGGAACCCCCAAGAGACCCAGTACTTC. Translation gives CASSLSGNPQETQYF.

This clonotype was recorded once. The chain recombines TRBV5-1 with TRBJ2-7; unclear D gene. Trimming took 2 bases from V and 5 from J, leaving 14 bases between them. CDR3 length: 14 residues. CDR1 SGHRS and CDR2 YFSETQ come from the germline V gene. This CDR3 is CASSFRTIGDEQYF. For the CDR3, the DNA is TGCGCCAGCAGCTTCCGGACCATAGGCGACGAGCAGTACTTC.

The rearrangement joins TRBV7-8 to TRBJ2-1, with TRBD2 matching 11 bases. V was clipped by 5 bases and J by 1 base; unmatched bases: 13. The CDR3 spans 19 residues. Germline assignment: CDR1 SGHVS and CDR2 FQNEAQ. Here the CDR3 DNA reads TGTGCCAGCAGCCCGGCAATTAGCGGGGGGGCTGGTTCCTACAATGAGCAGTTCTTC. Its translation: CASSPAISGGAGSYNEQFF.

V gene TRBV4-1 combines with J gene TRBJ1-2; D is perhaps TRBD1 (5 bases). In germline, CDR1 is MGHRA, CDR2 YSYEKL. V lost 2 bases to trimming and J lost 8 bases, with 18 bases between them. The CDR3 is made up of 15 amino acids. Here the CDR3 reads CASSQPGGGAEGYTF. The CDR3 DNA follows: TGCGCCAGCAGCCAACCCGGAGGAGGGGCGGAAGGCTACACCTTC.

The V call is TRBV7-8, the J call TRBJ2-4; D ambiguous. V lost 2 bases to trimming and J lost 0 bases, with 11 bases between them. The germline V gene has CDR1 SGHVS and CDR2 FQNEAQ. The CDR3 extends over 16 amino acids. CDR3 bases: TGTGCCAGCAGCTTAAACCGGTTATTAGCCAAAAACATTCAGTACTTC. Translating gives CASSLNRLLAKNIQYF.

The V and J genes are TRBV7-8 and TRBJ2-7, with a tentative D call TRBD2 (6 bases). V was pared by 1 base and J by 7 bases, with 11 bases between. Germline-derived CDR1 and CDR2 are SGHVS and FQNEAQ. The CDR3 totals 13 residues. As DNA, the CDR3 is TGTGCCAGCAGCTTAGGCAGGGAGGAAGAGCAGTACTTC. Protein product: CASSLGREEEQYF. Variable domain in full (rest from reference TRBV7-8 and TRBJ2-7): GAGVSQSPRYKVAKRGQDVALRCDPISGHVSLFWYQQALGQGPEFLTYFQNEAQLDKSGLPSDRFFAERPEGSVSTLKIQRTQQEDSAVYLCASSLGREEEQYFGPGTRLTVT.